Following are 5 T cell receptor beta chains from one sample sequenced in a study of T cells in Graves' hyperthyroidism and ophthalmopathy. Amplification of TCR beta CDR3 regions used RNA as the template. An initial round of RT-PCR targeting the TCR CDR3 relied on the HTBI primer set. MiXCR, run by TCRdb on the multiplex PCR reads, gives a single entry per CDR3 protein. The table shows around 350,000 distinct CDR3 sequences, with about 18% occurring only once. The sequencing input was blood. These receptors came from a woman aged 25 to 39 with Graves' hyperthyroidism that later progressed to Graves' ophthalmopathy.

This clonotype showed up many times. J is TRBJ2-1 and V is TRBV5-1; the D gene is possibly TRBD1 (5 bases). Germline CDR1 is SGHRS and CDR2 is YFSETQ. V was cut by 3 bases and J by 0 bases, with 16 bases left in between. This CDR3 is 17 amino acids long. CDR3 DNA sequence: TGCGCCAGCAGCTACTATCCGGACACGAGCTCCTACAATGAGCAGTTCTTC. This codes for CASSYYPDTSSYNEQFF. Full variable domain (rest looked up from reference TRBV5-1 and TRBJ2-1): KAGVTQTPRYLIKTRGQQVTLSCSPISGHRSVSWYQQTPGQGLQFLFEYFSETQRNKGNFPGRFSGRQFSNSRSEMNVSTLELGDSALYLCASSYYPDTSSYNEQFFGPGTRLTVL.

This clonotype was counted many times. The J gene is TRBJ1-2, the V gene TRBV28, with D perhaps TRBD1 (6 bases). Trimming stripped 2 bases from V and 7 bases from J, with 14 bases between. CDR1 MDHEN and CDR2 SYDVKM come from the germline V gene. The CDR3 has 14 amino acids. CDR3 sequence reads: CASSLPGVSGGYTF. Here the CDR3 DNA reads TGTGCCAGCAGTTTACCAGGGGTGAGCGGTGGCTACACCTTC.

The chain employs TRBV20-1 and TRBJ1-4, with 8 bases that match TRBD1. V shed 3 bases, J shed 3 bases, and the junction held 0 bases outside the gene matches. CDR1 and CDR2 (germline): DFQATT, SNEGSKA (reference sequence). The CDR3 has 13 residues. CDR3 protein: CSARTGANEKLFF. The CDR3, as DNA: TGCAGTGCTAGGACAGGGGCTAATGAAAAACTGTTTTTT.

The sample holds many counts of this clonotype. The rearrangement joins TRBV14 to TRBJ2-7; D may be TRBD1 (6 bases). Germline CDR1 reads SGHDN; CDR2 reads FVKESK. V was cut by 3 bases and J by 1 base, with 19 bases left in between. The CDR3 spans 17 residues. The CDR3, as DNA: TGTGCCAGCAGCCAGTACCCTTACCGGGACACTTCCTACGAGCAGTACTTC. Its protein product is CASSQYPYRDTSYEQYF.

This clonotype has at least ten counts. The rearrangement joins TRBV6-2 or TRBV6-3 to TRBJ2-5; a weak D match, TRBD1 (5 bases). The CDR3 sequence is 13 residues long. V was shortened by 6 bases and J by 3 bases, with 11 bases between the two germline ends. Germline loops: CDR1 MNHEY, CDR2 SVGEGT. CDR3 region: CASRDMTEETQYF. CDR3 coding DNA: TGTGCCAGCAGAGACATGACAGAAGAGACCCAGTACTTC.